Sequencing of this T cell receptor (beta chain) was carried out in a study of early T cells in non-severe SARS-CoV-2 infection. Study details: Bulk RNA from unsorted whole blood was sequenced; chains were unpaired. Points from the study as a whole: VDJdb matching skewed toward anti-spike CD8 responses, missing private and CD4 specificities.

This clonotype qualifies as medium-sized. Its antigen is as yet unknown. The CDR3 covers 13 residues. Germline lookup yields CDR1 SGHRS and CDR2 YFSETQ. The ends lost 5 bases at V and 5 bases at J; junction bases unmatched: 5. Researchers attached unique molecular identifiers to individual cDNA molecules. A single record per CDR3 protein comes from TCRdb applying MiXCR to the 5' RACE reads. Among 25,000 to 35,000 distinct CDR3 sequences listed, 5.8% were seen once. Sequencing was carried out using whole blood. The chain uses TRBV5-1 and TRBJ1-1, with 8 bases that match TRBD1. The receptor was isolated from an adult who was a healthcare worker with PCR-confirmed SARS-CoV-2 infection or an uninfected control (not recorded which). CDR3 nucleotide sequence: TGCGCCAGCAGACAGGGGGATCGGACTGAAGCTTTCTTT. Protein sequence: CASRQGDRTEAFF. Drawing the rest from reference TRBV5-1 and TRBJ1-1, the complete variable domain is KAGVTQTPRYLIKTRGQQVTLSCSPISGHRSVSWYQQTPGQGLQFLFEYFSETQRNKGNFPGRFSGRQFSNSRSEMNVSTLELGDSALYLCASRQGDRTEAFFGQGTRLTVV.